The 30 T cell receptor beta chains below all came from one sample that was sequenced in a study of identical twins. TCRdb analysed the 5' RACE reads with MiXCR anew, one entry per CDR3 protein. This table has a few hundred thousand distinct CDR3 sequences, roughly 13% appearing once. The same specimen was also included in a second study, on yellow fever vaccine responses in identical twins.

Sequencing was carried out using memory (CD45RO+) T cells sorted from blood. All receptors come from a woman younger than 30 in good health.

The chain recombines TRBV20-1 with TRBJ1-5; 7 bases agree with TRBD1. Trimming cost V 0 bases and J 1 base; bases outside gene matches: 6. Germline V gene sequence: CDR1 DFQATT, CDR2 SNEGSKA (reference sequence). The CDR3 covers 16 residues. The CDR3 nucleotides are TGCAGTGCTAGAGATGACAGGGAGAAAAGCAATCAGCCCCAGCATTTT. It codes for CSARDDREKSNQPQHF.

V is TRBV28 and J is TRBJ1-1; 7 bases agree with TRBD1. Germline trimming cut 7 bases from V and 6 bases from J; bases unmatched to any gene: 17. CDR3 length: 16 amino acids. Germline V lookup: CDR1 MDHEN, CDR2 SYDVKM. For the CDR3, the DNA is TGTGCCAGCACCCTCTTGGAGGGGGCGCGGCGAGCTGAAGCTTTCTTT. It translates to CASTLLEGARRAEAFF.

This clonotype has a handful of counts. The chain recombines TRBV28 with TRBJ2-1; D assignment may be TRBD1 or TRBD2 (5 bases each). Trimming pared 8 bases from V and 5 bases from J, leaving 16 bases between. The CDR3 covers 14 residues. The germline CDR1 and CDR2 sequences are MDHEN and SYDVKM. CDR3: CASRSGDRNNEQFF. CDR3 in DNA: TGTGCCAGCCGATCTGGGGACCGAAACAATGAGCAGTTCTTC.

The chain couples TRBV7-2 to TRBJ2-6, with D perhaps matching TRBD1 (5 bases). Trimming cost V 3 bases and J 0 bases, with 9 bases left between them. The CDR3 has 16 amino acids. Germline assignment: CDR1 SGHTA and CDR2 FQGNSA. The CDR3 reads CASSFSGNSGANVLTF. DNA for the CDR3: TGTGCCAGCAGCTTCTCAGGGAACTCTGGGGCCAACGTCCTGACTTTC.

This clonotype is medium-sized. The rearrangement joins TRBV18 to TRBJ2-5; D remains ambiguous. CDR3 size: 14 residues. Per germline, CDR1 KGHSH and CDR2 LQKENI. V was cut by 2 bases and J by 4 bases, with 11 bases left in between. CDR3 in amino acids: CASSPSTVGETQYF. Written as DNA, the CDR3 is TGTGCCAGCTCACCATCCACAGTCGGAGAGACCCAGTACTTC.

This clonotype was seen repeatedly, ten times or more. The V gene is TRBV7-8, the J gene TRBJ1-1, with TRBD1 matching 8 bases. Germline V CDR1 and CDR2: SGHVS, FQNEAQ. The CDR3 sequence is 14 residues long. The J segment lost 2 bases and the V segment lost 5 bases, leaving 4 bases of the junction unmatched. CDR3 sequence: CASSPQGANTEAFF. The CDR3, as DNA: TGTGCCAGCAGCCCCCAGGGGGCTAACACTGAAGCTTTCTTT.

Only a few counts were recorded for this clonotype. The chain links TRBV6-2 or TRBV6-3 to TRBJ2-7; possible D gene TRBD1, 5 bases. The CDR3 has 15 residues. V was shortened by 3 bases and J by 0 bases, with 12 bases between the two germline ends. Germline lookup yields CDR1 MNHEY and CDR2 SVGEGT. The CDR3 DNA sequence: TGTGCCAGCAGTTATGGCGCAGGGTTCTCCTACGAGCAGTACTTC. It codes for CASSYGAGFSYEQYF.

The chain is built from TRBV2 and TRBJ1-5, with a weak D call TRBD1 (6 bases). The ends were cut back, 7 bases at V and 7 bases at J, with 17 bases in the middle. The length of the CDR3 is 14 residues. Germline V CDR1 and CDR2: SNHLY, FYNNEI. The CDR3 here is CASIEDSKGQPQHF. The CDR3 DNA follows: TGTGCCAGCATTGAGGACAGTAAAGGACAGCCCCAGCATTTT.

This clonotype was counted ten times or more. CDR3 in DNA: TGTGCCAGCAGTTTACTCTCTGGGGCCAACGTCCTGACTTTC. Its protein is CASSLLSGANVLTF. This chain uses TRBV27 with TRBJ2-6; D gene uncertain. Germline values: CDR1 MNHEY, CDR2 SMNVEV (reference sequence). The length of the CDR3 is 14 residues. The V end lost 2 bases, the J end lost 0 bases, and 2 bases lay between the germline ends.

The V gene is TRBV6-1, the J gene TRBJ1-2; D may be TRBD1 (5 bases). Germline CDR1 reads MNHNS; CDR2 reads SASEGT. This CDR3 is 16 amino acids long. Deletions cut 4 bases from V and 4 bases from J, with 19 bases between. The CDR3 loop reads CASSAPGTSDLYGYTF. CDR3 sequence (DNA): TGTGCCAGCAGTGCCCCCGGGACCTCCGACCTCTATGGCTACACCTTC.

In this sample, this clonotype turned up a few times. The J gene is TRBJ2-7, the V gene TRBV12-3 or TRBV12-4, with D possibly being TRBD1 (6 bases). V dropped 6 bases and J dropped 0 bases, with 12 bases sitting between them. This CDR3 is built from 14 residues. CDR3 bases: TGTGCCAGCAGGACCGAGACAGGCTCCTACGAGCAGTACTTC. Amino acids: CASRTETGSYEQYF.

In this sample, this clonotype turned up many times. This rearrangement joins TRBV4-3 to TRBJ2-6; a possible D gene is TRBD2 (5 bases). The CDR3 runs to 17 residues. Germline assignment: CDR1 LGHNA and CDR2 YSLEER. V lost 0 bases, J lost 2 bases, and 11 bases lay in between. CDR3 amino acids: CASSQDTAGTGANVLTF. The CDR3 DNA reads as TGCGCCAGCAGCCAAGACACGGCGGGTACTGGGGCCAACGTCCTGACTTTC.

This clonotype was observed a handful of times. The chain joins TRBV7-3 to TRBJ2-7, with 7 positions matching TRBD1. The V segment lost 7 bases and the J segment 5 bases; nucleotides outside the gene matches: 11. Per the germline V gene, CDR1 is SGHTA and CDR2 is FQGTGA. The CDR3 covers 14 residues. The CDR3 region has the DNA TGTGCCAGCACTAGGGGGCCTCCACCGGACGAGCAGTACTTC. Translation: CASTRGPPPDEQYF. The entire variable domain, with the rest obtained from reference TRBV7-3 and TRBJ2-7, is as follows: GAGVSQTPSNKVTEKGKYVELRCDPISGHTALYWYRQSLGQGPEFLIYFQGTGAADDSGLPNDRFFAVRPEGSVSTLKIQRTERGDSAVYLCASTRGPPPDEQYFGPGTRLTVT.

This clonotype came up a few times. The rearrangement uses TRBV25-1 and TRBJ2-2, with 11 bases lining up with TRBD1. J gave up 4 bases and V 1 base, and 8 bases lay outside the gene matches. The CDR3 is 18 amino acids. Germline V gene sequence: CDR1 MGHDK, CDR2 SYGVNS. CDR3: CASSESQGQGAVTGELFF. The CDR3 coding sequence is TGTGCCAGCAGTGAATCTCAAGGACAGGGGGCCGTCACCGGGGAGCTGTTTTTT.

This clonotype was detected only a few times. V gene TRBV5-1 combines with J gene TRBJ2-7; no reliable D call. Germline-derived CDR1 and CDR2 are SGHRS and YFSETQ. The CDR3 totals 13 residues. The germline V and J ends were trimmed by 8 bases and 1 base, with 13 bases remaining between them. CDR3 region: CASQNPGSYEQYF. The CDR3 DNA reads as TGCGCCAGTCAAAACCCAGGATCCTACGAGCAGTACTTC.

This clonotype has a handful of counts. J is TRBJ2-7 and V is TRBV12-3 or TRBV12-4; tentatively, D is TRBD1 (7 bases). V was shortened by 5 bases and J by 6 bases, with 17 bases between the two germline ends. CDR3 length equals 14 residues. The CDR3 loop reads CASSAGQGGSEQYF. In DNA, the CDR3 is TGTGCCAGCAGTGCCGGGCAGGGGGGAAGCGAGCAGTACTTC.

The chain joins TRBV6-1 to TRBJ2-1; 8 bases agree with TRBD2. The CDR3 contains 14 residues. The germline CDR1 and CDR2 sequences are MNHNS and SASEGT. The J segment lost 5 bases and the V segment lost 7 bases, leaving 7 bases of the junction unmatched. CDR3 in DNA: TGTGCCAGCAACCGACGGGGGGGGGACAATGAGCAGTTCTTC. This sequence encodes CASNRRGGDNEQFF.

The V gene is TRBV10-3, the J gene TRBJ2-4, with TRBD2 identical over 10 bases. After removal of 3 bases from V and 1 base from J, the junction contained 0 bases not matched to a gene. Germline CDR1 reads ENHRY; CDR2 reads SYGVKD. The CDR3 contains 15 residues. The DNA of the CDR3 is TGTGCCATCAGTGAAGCGGGGGGGGCCAAAAACATTCAGTACTTC. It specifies CAISEAGGAKNIQYF.

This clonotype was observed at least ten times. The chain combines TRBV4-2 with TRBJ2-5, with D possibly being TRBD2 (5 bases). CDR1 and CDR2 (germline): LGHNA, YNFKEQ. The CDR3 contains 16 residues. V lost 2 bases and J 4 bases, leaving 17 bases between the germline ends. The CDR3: CASSQRGQLSGETQYF. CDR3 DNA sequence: TGTGCCAGCAGCCAACGAGGGCAGTTGTCAGGAGAGACCCAGTACTTC.

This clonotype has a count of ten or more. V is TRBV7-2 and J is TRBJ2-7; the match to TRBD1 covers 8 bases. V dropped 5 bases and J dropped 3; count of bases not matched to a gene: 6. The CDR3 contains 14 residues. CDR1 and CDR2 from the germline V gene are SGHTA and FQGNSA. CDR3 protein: CASSHGTGNYEQYF. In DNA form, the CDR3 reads TGTGCCAGCAGCCACGGGACAGGCAACTACGAGCAGTACTTC. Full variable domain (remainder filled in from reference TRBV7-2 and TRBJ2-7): GAGVSQSPSNKVTEKGKDVELRCDPISGHTALYWYRQSLGQGLEFLIYFQGNSAPDKSGLPSDRFSAERTGGSVSTLTIQRTQQEDSAVYLCASSHGTGNYEQYFGPGTRLTVT.

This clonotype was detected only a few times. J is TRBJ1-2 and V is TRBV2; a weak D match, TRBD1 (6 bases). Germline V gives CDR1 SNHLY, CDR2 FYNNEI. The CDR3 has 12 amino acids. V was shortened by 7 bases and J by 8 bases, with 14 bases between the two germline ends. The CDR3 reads CASTQQGRGYTF. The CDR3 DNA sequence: TGTGCCAGCACCCAACAGGGAAGAGGCTACACCTTC.

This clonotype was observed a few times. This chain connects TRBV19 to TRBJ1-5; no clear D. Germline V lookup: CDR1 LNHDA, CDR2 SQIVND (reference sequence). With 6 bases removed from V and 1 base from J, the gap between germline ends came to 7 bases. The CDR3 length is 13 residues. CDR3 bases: TGTGCCAGTAGGGGGTGGAGCAATCAGCCCCAGCATTTT. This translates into CASRGWSNQPQHF.

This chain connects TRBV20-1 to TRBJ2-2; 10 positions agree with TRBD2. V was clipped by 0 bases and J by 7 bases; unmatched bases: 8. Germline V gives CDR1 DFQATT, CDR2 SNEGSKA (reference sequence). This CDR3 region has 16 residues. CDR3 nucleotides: TGCAGTGCTAGAGATAGCAGCGGGAGGGCCGTCGGGGAGCTGTTTTTT. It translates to CSARDSSGRAVGELFF.

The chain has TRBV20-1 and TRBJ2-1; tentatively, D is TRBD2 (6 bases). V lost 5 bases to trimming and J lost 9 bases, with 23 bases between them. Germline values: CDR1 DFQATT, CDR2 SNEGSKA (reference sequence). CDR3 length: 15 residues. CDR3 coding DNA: TGCAGTGCTGGTCGACTAGGACGCTCCGGAAGTGAGCAGTTCTTC. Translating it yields CSAGRLGRSGSEQFF.

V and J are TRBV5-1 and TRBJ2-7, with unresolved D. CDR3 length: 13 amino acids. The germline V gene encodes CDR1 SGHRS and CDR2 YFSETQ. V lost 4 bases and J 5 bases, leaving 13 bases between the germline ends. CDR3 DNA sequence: TGCGCCAGCAGCAAAGACTTAAGGGACGAGCAGTACTTC. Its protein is CASSKDLRDEQYF.

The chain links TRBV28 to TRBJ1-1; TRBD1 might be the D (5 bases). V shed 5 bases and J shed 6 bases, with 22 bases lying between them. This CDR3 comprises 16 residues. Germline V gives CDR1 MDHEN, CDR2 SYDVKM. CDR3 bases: TGTGCCAGCAGTACTATCTTGGGGGGATATATCGCTGAAGCTTTCTTT. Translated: CASSTILGGYIAEAFF.

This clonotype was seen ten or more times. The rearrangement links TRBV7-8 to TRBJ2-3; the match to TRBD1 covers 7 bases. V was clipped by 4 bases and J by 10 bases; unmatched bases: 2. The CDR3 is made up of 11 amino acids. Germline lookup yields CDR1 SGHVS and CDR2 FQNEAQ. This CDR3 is CASSYGTAQYF. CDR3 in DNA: TGTGCCAGCAGCTACGGGACAGCGCAGTATTTT.

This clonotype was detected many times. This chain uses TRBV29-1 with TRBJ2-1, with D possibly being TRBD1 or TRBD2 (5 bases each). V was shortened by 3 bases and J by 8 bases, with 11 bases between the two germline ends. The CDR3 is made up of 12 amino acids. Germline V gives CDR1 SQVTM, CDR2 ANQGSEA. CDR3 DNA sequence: TGCAGCGTTGATTCCGGGACCGATGAGCAGTTCTTC. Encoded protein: CSVDSGTDEQFF.

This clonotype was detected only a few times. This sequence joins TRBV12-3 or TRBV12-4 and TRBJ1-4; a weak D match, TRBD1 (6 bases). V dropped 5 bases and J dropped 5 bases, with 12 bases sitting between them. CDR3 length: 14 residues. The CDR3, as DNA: TGTGCCAGCAGTCCCGGGGGGGCGAATGAAAAACTGTTTTTT. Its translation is CASSPGGANEKLFF.

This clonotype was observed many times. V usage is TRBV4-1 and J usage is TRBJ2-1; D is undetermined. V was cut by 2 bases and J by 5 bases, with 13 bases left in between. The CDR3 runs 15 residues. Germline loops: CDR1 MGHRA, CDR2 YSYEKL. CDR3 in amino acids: CASSQKDALNNEQFF. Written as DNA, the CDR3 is TGCGCCAGCAGCCAAAAGGACGCACTCAACAATGAGCAGTTCTTC.